These 7 T cell receptor beta chains share one sample of origin, sequenced in a study of T cell responses to AZD1222 COVID-19 vaccine. Sequencing used immunoSEQ multiplex PCR; TCRdb keeps in-frame clones, though not all of them. Of roughly 180,000 clones in the sample, roughly 90% were seen once. The sample was peripheral blood, taken 28 days after the second AZD1222 dose. These TCRs come from an adult who received the AZD1222 COVID-19 vaccine.

The chain carries TRBV24-1 and TRBJ2-2; possibly TRBD2 for D (6 bases). Trimming removed 5 bases from V and 7 bases from J, with 16 bases in between. The CDR3 is 15 residues long. CDR1 KGHDR and CDR2 SFDVKD come from the germline V gene. This CDR3 is CATSGGPGDGGELFF. CDR3 sequence (DNA): TGTGCCACCAGTGGGGGCCCGGGGGATGGCGGGGAGCTGTTTTTT.

This chain connects TRBV6-5 to TRBJ2-3, with TRBD2 identical over 8 bases. Germline CDR1 reads MNHEY; CDR2 reads SVGAGI. The CDR3 runs to 15 residues. The junction had 10 bases not matched to a gene; V was cut back by 10 bases and J by 1 base. CDR3 protein: CATRESGSRTDTQYF. Here the CDR3 DNA reads TGTGCCACCAGAGAGAGCGGGAGCCGCACAGATACGCAGTATTTT.

The chain couples TRBV5-4 to TRBJ1-2; D may be TRBD1 (5 bases). CDR3 length: 13 residues. The V gene lost 4 bases and the J gene lost 3 bases, with 10 bases spanning the gap. The V gene's germline CDR1 is SGHNT and CDR2 YYREEE (reference sequence). This CDR3 is CASSTGGDYGYTF. CDR3 sequence (DNA): TGTGCCAGCAGCACGGGAGGGGACTATGGCTACACCTTC.

This rearrangement joins TRBV7-3 to TRBJ2-1, with 10 nucleotides matching TRBD2. The germline V gene has CDR1 SGHTA and CDR2 FQGTGA. The CDR3 is made up of 18 amino acids. The V and J ends lost 1 base and 2 bases, in that order; junction bases with no gene match: 8. The CDR3 spells CASSLIGSGGLTYNEQFF. The CDR3 nucleotides are TGTGCCAGCAGCTTAATAGGTAGCGGGGGGCTCACCTACAATGAGCAGTTCTTC.

V gene TRBV7-2 combines with J gene TRBJ1-1; unclear D gene. With 2 bases removed from V and 3 bases from J, the gap between germline ends came to 19 bases. The length of the CDR3 is 17 residues. Germline assignment: CDR1 SGHTA and CDR2 FQGNSA. Here the CDR3 DNA reads TGTGCCAGCAGCTTATTTGTACCACGGGTCAAGGACACTGAAGCTTTCTTT. Its translation: CASSLFVPRVKDTEAFF.

The V gene is TRBV7-2, the J gene TRBJ2-2, with D hard to call. The CDR3 spans 13 residues. V was shortened by 6 bases and J by 6 bases, with 11 bases between the two germline ends. In germline, CDR1 is SGHTA, CDR2 FQGNSA. The CDR3 reads CASRASTSGELFF. CDR3 nucleotides: TGTGCCAGCAGGGCTAGTACTTCCGGGGAGCTGTTTTTT.

The V call is TRBV11-3, the J call TRBJ2-3, with 8 positions matching TRBD2. CDR1 is SGHNT and CDR2 is YENEEA in the germline V gene. V gave up 10 bases and J gave up 2 bases; unmatched junction bases: 8. This CDR3 is 14 amino acids long. CDR3 nucleotides: TGTGCCACCCCCCCGGGGGGGAACACAGATACGCAGTATTTT. Translation: CATPPGGNTDTQYF.